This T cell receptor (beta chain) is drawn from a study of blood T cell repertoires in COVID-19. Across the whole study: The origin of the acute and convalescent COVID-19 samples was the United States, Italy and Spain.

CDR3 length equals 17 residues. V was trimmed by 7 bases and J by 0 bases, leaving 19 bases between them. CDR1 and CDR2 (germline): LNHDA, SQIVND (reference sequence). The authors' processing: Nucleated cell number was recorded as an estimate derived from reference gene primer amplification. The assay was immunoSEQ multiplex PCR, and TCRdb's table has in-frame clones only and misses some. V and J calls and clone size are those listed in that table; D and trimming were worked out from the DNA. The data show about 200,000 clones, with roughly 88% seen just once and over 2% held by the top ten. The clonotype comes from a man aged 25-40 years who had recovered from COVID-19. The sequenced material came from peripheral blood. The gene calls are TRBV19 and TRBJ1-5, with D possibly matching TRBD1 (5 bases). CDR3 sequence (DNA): TGTGCCAGTACCCTAAGGGGCTCACGTAGTAGCAATCAGCCCCAGCATTTT. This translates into CASTLRGSRSSNQPQHF.